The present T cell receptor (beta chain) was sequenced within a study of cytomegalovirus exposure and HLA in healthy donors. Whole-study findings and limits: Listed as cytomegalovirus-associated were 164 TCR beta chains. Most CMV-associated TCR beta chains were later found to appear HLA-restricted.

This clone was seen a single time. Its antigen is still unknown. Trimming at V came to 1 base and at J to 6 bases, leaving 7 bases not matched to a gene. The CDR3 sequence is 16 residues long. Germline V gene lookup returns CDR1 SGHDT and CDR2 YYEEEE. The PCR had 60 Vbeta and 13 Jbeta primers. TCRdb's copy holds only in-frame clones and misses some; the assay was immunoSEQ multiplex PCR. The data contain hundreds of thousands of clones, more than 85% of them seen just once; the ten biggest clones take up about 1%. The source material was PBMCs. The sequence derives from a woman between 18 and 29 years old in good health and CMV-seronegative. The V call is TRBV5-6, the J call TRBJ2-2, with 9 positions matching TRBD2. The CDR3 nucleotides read TGTGCCAGCAGCTTGAGTTTCGCGGGGGGGGCCGGGGAGCTGTTTTTT. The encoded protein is CASSLSFAGGAGELFF.